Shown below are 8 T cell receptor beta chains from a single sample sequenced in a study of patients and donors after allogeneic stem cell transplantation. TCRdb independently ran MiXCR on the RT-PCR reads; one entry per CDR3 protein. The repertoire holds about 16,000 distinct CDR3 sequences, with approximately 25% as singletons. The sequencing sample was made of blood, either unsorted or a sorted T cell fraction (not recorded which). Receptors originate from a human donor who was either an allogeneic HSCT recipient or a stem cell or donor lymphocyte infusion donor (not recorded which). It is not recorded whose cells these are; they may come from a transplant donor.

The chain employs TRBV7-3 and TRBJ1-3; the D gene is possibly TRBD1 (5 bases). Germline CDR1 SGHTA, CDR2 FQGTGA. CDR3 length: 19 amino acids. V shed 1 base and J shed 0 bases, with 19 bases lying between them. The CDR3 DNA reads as TGTGCCAGCAGCTTAAACTGTGTGTGTTCAGGGAGCTCTGGAAACACCATATATTTT. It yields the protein CASSLNCVCSGSSGNTIYF. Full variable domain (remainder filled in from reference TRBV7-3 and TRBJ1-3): GAGVSQTPSNKVTEKGKYVELRCDPISGHTALYWYRQSLGQGPEFLIYFQGTGAADDSGLPNDRFFAVRPEGSVSTLKIQRTERGDSAVYLCASSLNCVCSGSSGNTIYFGEGSWLTVV.

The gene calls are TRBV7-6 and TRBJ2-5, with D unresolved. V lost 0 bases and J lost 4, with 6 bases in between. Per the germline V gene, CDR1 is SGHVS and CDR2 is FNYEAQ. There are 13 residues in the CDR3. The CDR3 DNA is TGTGCCAGCAGCTTAGCGATTGGAGAGACCCAGTACTTC. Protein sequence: CASSLAIGETQYF.

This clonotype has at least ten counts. CDR3 protein: CSAPVRDYNEQFF. CDR3 sequence (DNA): TGCAGCGCTCCAGTCAGGGACTACAATGAGCAGTTCTTC. The chain joins TRBV29-1 to TRBJ2-1; a weak D match, TRBD1 (5 bases). The germline V and J ends were trimmed by 7 bases and 3 bases, with 13 bases remaining between them. Germline CDR1 SQVTM, CDR2 ANQGSEA. CDR3 length equals 13 residues.

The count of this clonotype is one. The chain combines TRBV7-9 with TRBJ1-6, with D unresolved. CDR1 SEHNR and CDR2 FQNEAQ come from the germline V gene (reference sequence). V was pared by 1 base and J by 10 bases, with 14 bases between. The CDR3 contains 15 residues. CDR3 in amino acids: CASSLDPRRVSPLHF. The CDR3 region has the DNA TGTGCCAGCAGCTTAGACCCTAGGAGGGTCTCACCCCTCCACTTT.

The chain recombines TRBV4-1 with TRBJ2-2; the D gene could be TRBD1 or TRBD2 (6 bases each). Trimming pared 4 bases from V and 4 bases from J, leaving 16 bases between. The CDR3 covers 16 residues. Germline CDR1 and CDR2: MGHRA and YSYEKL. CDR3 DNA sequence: TGCGCCAGCAGCCCTGAGGGGGGCCCCAGCACCGGGGAGCTGTTTTTT. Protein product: CASSPEGGPSTGELFF.

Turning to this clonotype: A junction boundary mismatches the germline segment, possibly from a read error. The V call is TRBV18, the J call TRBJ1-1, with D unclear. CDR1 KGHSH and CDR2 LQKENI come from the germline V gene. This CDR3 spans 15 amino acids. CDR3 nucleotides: TGTCCCAGCTCACCACCAAGAGCCACGGCCACTGAAGCTTTCTTT. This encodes CPSSPPRATATEAFF.

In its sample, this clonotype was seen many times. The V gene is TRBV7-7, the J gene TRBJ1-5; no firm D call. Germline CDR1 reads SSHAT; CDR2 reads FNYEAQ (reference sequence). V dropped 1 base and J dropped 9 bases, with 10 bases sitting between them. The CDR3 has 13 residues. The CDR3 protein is CASSLGPSRPQHF. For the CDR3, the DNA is TGTGCCAGCAGCTTAGGGCCAAGTCGGCCCCAGCATTTT.

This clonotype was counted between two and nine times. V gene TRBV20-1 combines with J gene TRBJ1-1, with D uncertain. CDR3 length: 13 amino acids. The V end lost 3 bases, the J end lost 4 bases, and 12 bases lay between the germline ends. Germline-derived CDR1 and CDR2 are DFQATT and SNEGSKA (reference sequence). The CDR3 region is CSASPTRGTEAFF. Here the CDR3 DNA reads TGCAGTGCTAGTCCGACGAGAGGCACTGAAGCTTTCTTT.